The 14 T cell receptor beta chains below were found in one sample sequenced in a study of T cell responses to AZD1222 COVID-19 vaccine. Some clones are missing from TCRdb's copy, which holds only in-frame ones; the method was immunoSEQ multiplex PCR. The top ten clones hold roughly 6.6% of a sample with approximately 50,000 clones, about 74% of them seen once. The material was peripheral blood, obtained on day 0 of AZD1222 vaccination. The receptors stem from an adult in good health.

This clone was seen a few times. The rearrangement joins TRBV6-5 to TRBJ1-4, with TRBD1 matching over 7 bases. The CDR3 is 12 amino acids. Germline V gene data show CDR1 as MNHEY and CDR2 as SVGAGI. V lost 10 bases, J lost 3 bases, and 2 bases stayed unmatched. CDR3 DNA: TGTGCCAACAGGGGACCTAATGAAAAACTGTTTTTT. This sequence encodes CANRGPNEKLFF.

The chain is built from TRBV29-1 and TRBJ1-2; perhaps TRBD1 as D (5 bases). This CDR3 region has 14 residues. CDR1 is SQVTM and CDR2 is ANQGSEA in the germline V gene. The germline V and J ends were trimmed by 2 bases and 3 bases, with 13 bases remaining between them. The CDR3 protein is CSVERAGYYYGYTF. The CDR3 DNA reads TGCAGCGTTGAAAGGGCAGGGTATTACTATGGCTACACCTTC.

This chain joins TRBV7-3 and TRBJ2-2; D is perhaps TRBD1 or TRBD2 (5 bases each). Germline lookup yields CDR1 SGHTA and CDR2 FQGTGA. The CDR3 is 15 residues long. Trimming removed 3 bases from V and 7 bases from J, with 15 bases in between. DNA for the CDR3: TGTGCCAGCAGCTTCGGGGCCAGCTGGGGCGGGGAGCTGTTTTTT. Residues: CASSFGASWGGELFF. Supplemented by reference TRBV7-3 and TRBJ2-2, the full variable domain reads GAGVSQTPSNKVTEKGKYVELRCDPISGHTALYWYRQSLGQGPEFLIYFQGTGAADDSGLPNDRFFAVRPEGSVSTLKIQRTERGDSAVYLCASSFGASWGGELFFGEGSRLTVL.

V is TRBV6-2 or TRBV6-3 and J is TRBJ2-7, with 9 bases aligning to TRBD2. The trim removed 5 bases at V and 0 bases at J, leaving 5 bases unmatched. This CDR3 spans 15 amino acids. Germline CDR1 is MNHEY and CDR2 is SVGEGT. The CDR3 sequence is CASSDPGLASYEQYF. CDR3 DNA: TGTGCCAGCAGTGATCCGGGACTAGCCTCCTACGAGCAGTACTTC.

The chain links TRBV15 to TRBJ1-2, with unresolved D. Germline CDR1 LNHNV, CDR2 YYDKDF (reference sequence). V lost 1 base, J lost 4 bases, and 1 base lay in between. The CDR3 length is 11 residues. The CDR3 here is CATSRGYGYTF. In DNA, the CDR3 is TGTGCCACCAGCAGAGGCTATGGCTACACCTTC. Based on the CDR3 plus reference TRBV15 and TRBJ1-2, the full variable domain is DAMVIQNPRYQVTQFGKPVTLSCSQTLNHNVMYWYQQKSSQAPKLLFHYYDKDFNNEADTPDNFQSRRPNTSFCFLDIRSPGLGDTAMYLCATSRGYGYTFGSGTRLTVV.

The chain has TRBV19 and TRBJ2-2; TRBD2 matches 8 bases. The germline CDR1 and CDR2 sequences are LNHDA and SQIVND (reference sequence). The CDR3 totals 17 residues. V lost 3 bases, J lost 2 bases, and 8 bases stayed unmatched. The CDR3 region has the DNA TGTGCCAGTAGTATCAGTCTCGGGGGGGCCAACACCGGGGAGCTGTTTTTT. It is translated as CASSISLGGANTGELFF.

The chain has TRBV3-1 (or the pseudogene TRBV3-2) and TRBJ1-2; D is unresolved. The germline CDR1 and CDR2 sequences are LGHDT and YNNKEL (reference sequence). This CDR3 has 14 residues. V shed 1 base and J shed 5 bases, with 11 bases lying between them. CDR3 amino acids: CASSQGKGWYGYTF. DNA for the CDR3: TGTGCCAGCAGCCAAGGTAAAGGCTGGTATGGCTACACCTTC.

The chain couples TRBV6-5 to TRBJ2-1; D possibly corresponds to TRBD2 (5 bases). The V gene lost 8 bases and the J gene lost 3 bases, with 11 bases spanning the gap. CDR1 is MNHEY and CDR2 is SVGAGI in the germline V gene. CDR3 length equals 13 residues. The chain's CDR3 is CASWRSDYNEQFF. The CDR3 coding sequence is TGTGCCAGCTGGAGGTCCGACTACAATGAGCAGTTCTTC.

This clone showed up just a few times. The chain carries TRBV7-9 and TRBJ1-3; D unclear. The germline V gene has CDR1 SEHNR and CDR2 FQNEAQ (reference sequence). This CDR3 contains 17 residues. V lost 4 bases and J lost 4, with 20 bases in between. The CDR3 DNA reads TGTGCCAGCAGCTCAAACCAGCTTGGACGGGCAGGAAACACCATATATTTT. This translates into CASSSNQLGRAGNTIYF.

The chain has TRBV5-5 and TRBJ2-7; 7 bases map to TRBD1. The CDR3 is made up of 13 amino acids. The trim removed 0 bases at V and 7 bases at J, leaving 4 bases unmatched. Per the germline V gene, CDR1 is SGHKS and CDR2 is YYEKEE (reference sequence). The CDR3 bases are TGTGCCAGCAGCTTGGAAGGGGGCGGGGAGCAGTACGTC. Translated: CASSLEGGGEQYV.

This CDR3 is CASSLVSRREKLFF. The CDR3 DNA is TGTGCCAGCAGTTTGGTCAGTCGGCGGGAAAAACTGTTTTTT. This chain links TRBV28 with TRBJ1-4; D gene uncertain. Germline lookup yields CDR1 MDHEN and CDR2 SYDVKM. This CDR3 contains 14 residues. V was trimmed by 3 bases and J by 8 bases, leaving 13 bases between them.

A single count supports this clone. The CDR3 sequence: CASTPLGSYGYTF. The CDR3 bases are TGTGCCAGTACCCCCCTGGGTTCCTATGGCTACACCTTC. The rearrangement uses TRBV19 and TRBJ1-2; D is unresolved. The CDR3 covers 13 residues. CDR1 is LNHDA, CDR2 SQIVND, per germline (reference sequence). V was shortened by 7 bases and J by 4 bases, with 13 bases between the two germline ends.

The rearrangement links TRBV5-6 to TRBJ2-7, with 9 bases that match TRBD2. The CDR3 extends over 15 amino acids. CDR1 and CDR2 (germline): SGHDT, YYEEEE. V was pared by 0 bases and J by 7 bases, with 8 bases of the junction left unmatched. CDR3 sequence (DNA): TGTGCCAGCAGCTTGGCCGGCGGGGGGGCAAGGGAGCAGTACGTC. It yields the protein CASSLAGGGAREQYV.

The V gene is TRBV11-3, the J gene TRBJ1-1; the D is unclear. This CDR3 comprises 14 residues. Germline CDR1 and CDR2: SGHNT and YENEEA. The ends were cut back, 1 base at V and 1 base at J, with 7 bases in the middle. The chain's CDR3 is CASSLGPKNTEAFF. DNA for the CDR3: TGTGCCAGCAGCTTAGGTCCGAAGAACACTGAAGCTTTCTTT.